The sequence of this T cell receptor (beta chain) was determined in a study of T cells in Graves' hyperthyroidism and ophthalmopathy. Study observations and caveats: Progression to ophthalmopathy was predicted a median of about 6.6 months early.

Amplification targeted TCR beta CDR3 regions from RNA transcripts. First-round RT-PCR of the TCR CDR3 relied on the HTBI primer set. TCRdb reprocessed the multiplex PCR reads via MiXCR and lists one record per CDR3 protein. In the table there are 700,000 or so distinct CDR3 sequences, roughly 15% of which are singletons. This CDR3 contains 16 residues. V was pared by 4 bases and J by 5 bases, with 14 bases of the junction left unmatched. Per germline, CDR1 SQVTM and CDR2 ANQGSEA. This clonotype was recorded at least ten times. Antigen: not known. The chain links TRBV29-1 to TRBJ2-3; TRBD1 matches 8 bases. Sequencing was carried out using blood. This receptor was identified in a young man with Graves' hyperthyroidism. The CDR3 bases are TGCAGCGTTGGTGGGACAGGATATACGGTTAGAGATACGCAGTATTTT. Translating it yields CSVGGTGYTVRDTQYF.